One sample yielded the 13 T cell receptor beta chains listed below, sequenced in a study of cytomegalovirus exposure and HLA in healthy donors. The table came from immunoSEQ multiplex PCR; TCRdb's copy has only in-frame clones and leaves some out. The sample holds some 140,000 clones, approximately 84% seen once. Sequencing used PBMCs. The receptors stem from a woman in her 30s in good health and CMV-seronegative.

This clone was detected a few times. The rearrangement uses TRBV30 and TRBJ1-1; D call uncertain. CDR3 length: 13 amino acids. V lost 2 bases to trimming and J lost 6 bases, with 13 bases between them. Germline V CDR1 and CDR2: GTSNPN, SVGIG (reference sequence). Written as DNA, the CDR3 is TGTGCCTGGAGTAAGACCGGGAGGGCTGAAGCTTTCTTT. It translates to CAWSKTGRAEAFF.

The V and J genes are TRBV19 and TRBJ1-6; D is unclear. V gave up 4 bases and J gave up 8 bases, with 12 bases separating them. The CDR3 has 14 residues. From germline, CDR1 is LNHDA and CDR2 SQIVND (reference sequence). Here the CDR3 DNA reads TGTGCCAGTAGTAGTACACGATACCATTCACCCCTCCACTTT. Its protein product is CASSSTRYHSPLHF.

As to this clone: The junction and the germline gene differ at one end; a read error may be behind it. The chain couples TRBV7-7 to TRBJ1-5; 7 bases line up with TRBD1. Germline V CDR1 and CDR2: SSHAT, FNYEAQ (reference sequence). The CDR3 runs 18 residues. This CDR3 reads CASSPRNRQGHSNQPQHF. For the CDR3, the DNA is TGTGCTAGCAGCCCCAGAAACCGACAGGGACATAGCAATCAGCCCCAGCATTTT.

In DNA, the CDR3 is TGTGCCAGCAGCTTCTCTATCATGGGCAACACTGAAGCTTTCTTT. Encoded protein: CASSFSIMGNTEAFF. The chain couples TRBV7-8 to TRBJ1-1; D ambiguous. The V end lost 3 bases, the J end lost 2 bases, and 13 bases lay between the germline ends. Germline CDR1 is SGHVS and CDR2 is FQNEAQ. This CDR3 contains 15 residues.

The chain uses TRBV28 and TRBJ2-1, with D possibly TRBD1 on 5 matching bases. Trimming stripped 4 bases from V and 4 bases from J, with 14 bases between. Germline assignment: CDR1 MDHEN and CDR2 SYDVKM. This CDR3 comprises 15 residues. Here the CDR3 DNA reads TGTGCCAGCAGTTCGATTGGGGCAGCGTACAATGAGCAGTTCTTC. Its protein is CASSSIGAAYNEQFF.

The chain recombines TRBV18 with TRBJ1-1; D is unresolved. The germline CDR1 and CDR2 sequences are KGHSH and LQKENI. The CDR3 length is 11 residues. V lost 3 bases and J 4 bases, leaving 3 bases between the germline ends. The CDR3 is CASSPGTEAFF. In DNA form, the CDR3 reads TGTGCCAGCTCACCCGGCACTGAAGCTTTCTTT.

The CDR3 region has the DNA TGTGCCAGCAGTTTATTCGGTAGGACAGAAGAGACCCAGTACTTC. Translated: CASSLFGRTEETQYF. The chain joins TRBV27 to TRBJ2-5; tentatively, D is TRBD1 (6 bases). V lost 1 base, J lost 3 bases, and 12 bases lay in between. This CDR3 comprises 15 residues. CDR1 is MNHEY and CDR2 is SMNVEV in the germline V gene (reference sequence).

The chain employs TRBV7-8 and TRBJ1-6, with TRBD1 matching over 8 bases. From germline, CDR1 is SGHVS and CDR2 FQNEAQ. The V and J ends lost 0 bases and 7 bases, in that order; junction bases with no gene match: 8. CDR3 length: 17 residues. The CDR3: CASSLARGQGGNSPLHF. The DNA of the CDR3 is TGTGCCAGCAGCTTAGCGAGAGGACAGGGCGGGAATTCACCCCTCCACTTT.

The chain links TRBV18 to TRBJ1-1; tentative D call: TRBD1 (6 bases). V was clipped by 3 bases and J by 1 base, with 15 bases between them. The V gene's germline CDR1 is KGHSH and CDR2 LQKENI. This CDR3 region has 16 residues. CDR3 residues: CASSPRSPGENTEAFF. The CDR3 nucleotides read TGTGCCAGCTCACCGAGGTCCCCAGGGGAGAACACTGAAGCTTTCTTT.

The genes are TRBV7-3 and TRBJ2-1; D possibly corresponds to TRBD1 (6 bases). CDR3 size: 14 residues. V was trimmed by 2 bases and J by 5 bases, leaving 10 bases between them. Germline V gene lookup returns CDR1 SGHTA and CDR2 FQGTGA. CDR3 protein: CASSLVGQNNEQFF. The DNA for the CDR3 is TGTGCCAGCAGCTTAGTAGGACAGAACAATGAGCAGTTCTTC.

This sequence joins TRBV19 and TRBJ1-1; D remains unclear. This CDR3 spans 14 amino acids. V lost 7 bases and J 5 bases, leaving 17 bases between the germline ends. CDR1 LNHDA and CDR2 SQIVND come from the germline V gene (reference sequence). The CDR3 sequence: CASKKGVLRTEAFF. The DNA of the CDR3 is TGTGCCAGTAAGAAGGGAGTCCTACGGACTGAAGCTTTCTTT.

This chain connects TRBV19 to TRBJ2-7, with D perhaps TRBD1 (5 bases). V was trimmed by 1 base and J by 4 bases, leaving 8 bases between them. The CDR3 length is 13 residues. Per the germline V gene, CDR1 is LNHDA and CDR2 is SQIVND (reference sequence). The CDR3 bases are TGTGCCAGTAGTATAGGGGCAGGGTACGAGCAGTACTTC. It yields the protein CASSIGAGYEQYF. Variable domain in full (rest from reference TRBV19 and TRBJ2-7): DGGITQSPKYLFRKEGQNVTLSCEQNLNHDAMYWYRQDPGQGLRLIYYSQIVNDFQKGDIAEGYSVSREKKESFPLTVTSAQKNPTAFYLCASSIGAGYEQYFGPGTRLTVT.

The chain carries TRBV5-6 and TRBJ2-3, with a weak D call TRBD2 (6 bases). This CDR3 contains 14 residues. V lost 9 bases and J 3 bases, leaving 17 bases between the germline ends. Germline CDR1 is SGHDT and CDR2 is YYEEEE. The CDR3 DNA follows: TGTGCCACCTCGACTAGGAGGGGTACAGATACGCAGTATTTT. This sequence encodes CATSTRRGTDTQYF.